The entry below describes one T cell receptor beta chain. It lacks a known antigen. No quality values exist for individual bases; no much larger clone is one base distant. This specimen belongs to a study of early T cells in non-severe SARS-CoV-2 infection listed by TCRdb under 2021. Notes on the research overall: Bulk RNA from unsorted whole blood was used for TCR sequencing, so alpha and beta chains could not be paired.

The CDR3, from cysteine to phenylalanine, totals 13 residues. The kept DNA is CDR3 alone, 39 bases in frame from the first base. The germline ends are 9 bases apart after V is trimmed by 2 bases and J by 7 bases. The germline V gene (reference sequence) provides CDR1 MNHEY and CDR2 SMNVEV. Library preparation employed 5' RACE. Sequencing instrument: NextSeq 500. The TCR library protocol attached unique molecular identifiers to individual cDNA molecules to correct for sequencing error and PCR bias. Both TCR alpha and beta chains were sequenced, and tight co-correlation was observed between alpha and beta sequence abundances in each sample. The original methods were these. Decombinator V4 was used to annotate the V gene, J gene and CDR3 of the TCR sequences. TCRs were defined as expanded if a significant change between any two time points was detected under a Poisson model with p below 0.0001. Abundances of TCRs were expressed as counts per million after normalisation to the total number of TCRs sequenced in each sample. MAIT TCRs were defined by TRAV1-2 paired with TRAJ12, TRAJ20 or TRAJ33, and iNKT TCRs by TRAV10 paired with TRAJ18. VDJdb, accessed 1 November 2021, was searched for CMV, EBV and SARS-CoV-2 annotated TCRs, excluding TCRs annotated for multiple antigens. TCRdb redid the processing of the public reads, applying fastp at Q25 and MiXCR, and retained in-frame beta chains. Entries are consolidated by CDR3 protein sequence, retaining the most common genes and DNA. TCRdb, not the original authors, processed these V and J calls. Present in this sample are some 96,000 distinct CDR3 sequences, 15% of which were seen just once. The top ten constitute less than 6% of the sample.

The research as a whole found: VDJdb matching was skewed toward anti-spike CD8 responses and likely underestimated virus-specific expansions, missing private and CD4 specificities.

The study was a case-control design nested within a healthcare worker cohort in London, UK, with weekly nasopharyngeal swab PCR tests and blood sampling. Healthcare workers were recruited between 23 and 31 March 2020, during the week of the UK lockdown, and were followed weekly for up to roughly 15 weeks. The sample taken for sequencing was whole blood. This clonotype was obtained from an adult who was a healthcare worker with PCR-confirmed SARS-CoV-2 infection or an uninfected control (not recorded which). Recombination linked TRBV27 to TRBJ2-1; the D gene lacks a confident call. At the DNA level, the sequence is TGTGCCAGCAGTTTAAACTGGGGTAATGAGCAGTTCTTC. Its protein reads: CASSLNWGNEQFF.